The 17 T cell receptor beta chains below come from one sample, sequenced in a study of persistence of HIV-infected CD4 T cells. Overlapping HIV-1 Gag 15-mer peptides at roughly 1 ug per peptide per mL were used. CD4+ T cells upregulating both CD40 ligand and CD69 were sorted as responding cells. Their antigen targets remain unknown. The immunoSEQ assay was version 4, run in survey mode. TCRdb's table, derived via immunoSEQ multiplex PCR, lists solely in-frame clones and lacks some. The repertoire holds tens of thousands of clones, 74% seen once, with 1.8% in the top ten. Sequenced here: CD4+ T cells sorted from PBMCs after approximately 20-hour stimulation, sampled from a patient who received antiretroviral therapy. The receptors originated from an adult man with HIV who was CMV-seropositive.

This rearrangement joins TRBV6-5 to TRBJ2-3; D may be TRBD2 (5 bases). With 6 bases removed from V and 2 bases from J, the gap between germline ends came to 6 bases. The V gene's germline CDR1 is MNHEY and CDR2 SVGAGI. CDR3 length equals 12 residues. The DNA for the CDR3 is TGTGCCAGCAGCGGGATCACAGATACGCAGTATTTT. This gives the protein CASSGITDTQYF.

The rearrangement joins TRBV7-9 to TRBJ2-3; D unresolved. Germline-derived CDR1 and CDR2 are SEHNR and FQNEAQ (reference sequence). V lost 3 bases and J 2 bases, leaving 12 bases between the germline ends. The CDR3 sequence is 15 residues long. The CDR3 sequence: CASSFRTGATDTQYF. DNA for the CDR3: TGTGCCAGCAGCTTTAGGACGGGTGCCACAGATACGCAGTATTTT.

V is TRBV3-1 (or the pseudogene TRBV3-2) and J is TRBJ2-5; perhaps TRBD1 as D (7 bases). The CDR3 contains 17 residues. Germline values: CDR1 LGHDT, CDR2 YNNKEL (reference sequence). The V and J ends lost 3 bases and 2 bases respectively, with 19 bases between them. Written as DNA, the CDR3 is TGTGCCAGCAGCCAGGGGGATTCAGGGGGGAGGCAAGAGACCCAGTACTTC. Amino acid sequence: CASSQGDSGGRQETQYF.

The chain recombines TRBV28 with TRBJ2-7; perhaps TRBD1 as D (6 bases). Germline assignment: CDR1 MDHEN and CDR2 SYDVKM. V was trimmed by 5 bases and J by 5 bases, leaving 16 bases between them. CDR3 size: 14 residues. The CDR3 DNA is TGTGCCAGCAGTCGGCGCCGGGACACCCACGAGCAGTACTTC. Protein product: CASSRRRDTHEQYF.

The V call is TRBV19, the J call TRBJ1-4; possibly TRBD1 for D (6 bases). Trimming shortened V by 6 bases and J by 5 bases, and 13 bases separated the two germline ends. This CDR3 is built from 14 residues. Per the germline V gene, CDR1 is LNHDA and CDR2 is SQIVND (reference sequence). CDR3: CASRLQGGNEKLFF. CDR3 sequence (DNA): TGTGCCAGTAGACTACAGGGTGGGAATGAAAAACTGTTTTTT.

The chain combines TRBV29-1 with TRBJ1-1; no clear D. Germline lookup yields CDR1 SQVTM and CDR2 ANQGSEA. CDR3 length: 10 residues. V was shortened by 4 bases and J by 1 base, with 1 base between the two germline ends. CDR3 in amino acids: CSVGNTEAFF. CDR3 DNA: TGCAGCGTTGGGAACACTGAAGCTTTCTTT.

The CDR3 nucleotides read TGTGCCTGGAGTATCGGGACAGGGGACAATCAGCCCCAGCATTTT. Residues: CAWSIGTGDNQPQHF. The chain couples TRBV30 to TRBJ1-5, with 10 bases matching TRBD1. This CDR3 has 15 amino acids. Germline V CDR1 and CDR2: GTSNPN, SVGIG (reference sequence). The V segment lost 2 bases and the J segment 3 bases; nucleotides outside the gene matches: 4. Full variable domain (missing parts from reference TRBV30 and TRBJ1-5): SQTIHQWPATLVQPVGSPLSLECTVEGTSNPNLYWYRQAAGRGLQLLFYSVGIGQISSEVPQNLSASRPQDRQFILSSKKLLLSDSGFYLCAWSIGTGDNQPQHFGDGTRLSIL.

V and J are TRBV24-1 and TRBJ2-6; 11 bases line up with TRBD1. The germline gives CDR1 KGHDR, CDR2 SFDVKD. The CDR3 runs 15 residues. J was trimmed by 1 base and V by 12 bases; bases with no gene match: 4. CDR3 residues: CAAGQGVSGANVLTF. CDR3 nucleotide sequence: TGTGCCGCGGGACAGGGGGTTTCTGGGGCCAACGTCCTGACTTTC.

This clone was counted once. V and J are TRBV3-1 (or the pseudogene TRBV3-2) and TRBJ1-2, with no clear D. The CDR3 has 11 residues. CDR1 and CDR2 (germline): LGHDT, YNNKEL (reference sequence). Trimming pared 6 bases from V and 8 bases from J, leaving 10 bases between. The CDR3 DNA reads TGTGCCAGCAGTCTAGGGCGGGGCTACACCTTC. This translates into CASSLGRGYTF.

The chain joins TRBV2 to TRBJ2-7; D gene unclear. Germline CDR1 reads SNHLY; CDR2 reads FYNNEI. Trimming cost V 4 bases and J 4 bases, with 5 bases left between them. The length of the CDR3 is 11 residues. The CDR3 spells CASSALYEQYF. For the CDR3, the DNA is TGTGCCAGCAGTGCCTTATACGAGCAGTACTTC. Combining the CDR3 with reference TRBV2 and TRBJ2-7 gives the whole variable domain EPEVTQTPSHQVTQMGQEVILRCVPISNHLYFYWYRQILGQKVEFLVSFYNNEISEKSEIFDDQFSVERPDGSNFTLKIRSTKLEDSAMYFCASSALYEQYFGPGTRLTVT.

The chain employs TRBV2 and TRBJ2-1; D not certain. Germline V gives CDR1 SNHLY, CDR2 FYNNEI. This CDR3 region has 13 residues. Trimming shortened V by 4 bases and J by 5 bases, and 9 bases separated the two germline ends. CDR3 sequence: CASSVGYNNEQFF. In nucleotides, the CDR3 is TGTGCCAGCAGTGTCGGCTACAACAATGAGCAGTTCTTC.

The chain couples TRBV29-1 to TRBJ2-6, with TRBD1 as a possible D gene (5 bases). The CDR3 loop spans 15 amino acids. V was clipped by 3 bases and J by 3 bases, with 12 bases between them. Germline V CDR1 and CDR2: SQVTM, ANQGSEA. CDR3 sequence: CSVDAGFSGANVLTF. The DNA of the CDR3 is TGCAGCGTTGATGCAGGGTTTAGTGGGGCCAACGTCCTGACTTTC.

The rearrangement links TRBV5-1 to TRBJ2-2; TRBD2 matches 10 bases. The V and J ends lost 2 bases and 4 bases, in that order; junction bases with no gene match: 2. CDR1 is SGHRS and CDR2 is YFSETQ in the germline V gene. The CDR3 extends over 15 amino acids. The CDR3 spells CASSFLAGATGELFF. The CDR3 DNA is TGCGCCAGCAGCTTCCTAGCGGGAGCCACCGGGGAGCTGTTTTTT.

The V call is TRBV27, the J call TRBJ2-7; 7 positions agree with TRBD2. With V trimmed by 0 bases and J by 5 bases, 31 bases remained unmatched. Germline V gives CDR1 MNHEY, CDR2 SMNVEV (reference sequence). The CDR3 covers 23 residues. CDR3 in DNA: TGTGCCAGCAGTTTATCGCCCCCTCTAGGGGTTGGAGCGGGGTGGGGTGGTGTCCACGAGCAGTACTTC. The encoded protein is CASSLSPPLGVGAGWGGVHEQYF.

The chain couples TRBV28 to TRBJ1-6; D call uncertain. Trimming removed 2 bases from V and 8 bases from J, with 7 bases in between. This CDR3 is built from 13 residues. In germline, CDR1 is MDHEN, CDR2 SYDVKM. The CDR3 DNA reads TGTGCCAGCAGTTTAGATGGCTATTCACCCCTCCACTTT. Translation gives CASSLDGYSPLHF.

The chain links TRBV15 to TRBJ2-7; 7 bases line up with TRBD1. The CDR3 runs 15 residues. V was clipped by 0 bases and J by 3 bases; unmatched bases: 5. Germline V gene data show CDR1 as LNHNV and CDR2 as YYDKDF (reference sequence). As DNA, the CDR3 is TGTGCCACCAGCAGAGATATAGGGGGCGGCTACGAGCAGTACTTC. Its protein product is CATSRDIGGGYEQYF.

This clone turned up a few times. The chain has TRBV5-1 and TRBJ2-2; the D gene is possibly TRBD2 (6 bases). With 4 bases removed from V and 2 bases from J, the gap between germline ends came to 12 bases. Germline V gene data show CDR1 as SGHRS and CDR2 as YFSETQ. This CDR3 has 15 residues. The DNA for the CDR3 is TGCGCCAGCAGCCCCTTGACTAGAAACACCGGGGAGCTGTTTTTT. It translates to CASSPLTRNTGELFF. The whole variable domain, filled in from reference TRBV5-1 and TRBJ2-2, reads KAGVTQTPRYLIKTRGQQVTLSCSPISGHRSVSWYQQTPGQGLQFLFEYFSETQRNKGNFPGRFSGRQFSNSRSEMNVSTLELGDSALYLCASSPLTRNTGELFFGEGSRLTVL.